The next 29 T cell receptor beta chains were all read from a single sample in a study of blood T cell repertoires in COVID-19. The table came from immunoSEQ multiplex PCR; TCRdb's copy has only in-frame clones and leaves some out. The repertoire consists of about 100,000 clones, with about 90% occurring once and the leading ten covering approximately 7%. The sample was peripheral blood. The receptors were gathered from a man aged 25 to 45 in a cohort sampled during active COVID-19.

The chain carries TRBV7-9 and TRBJ1-1; TRBD1 matches at 9 bases. J lost 7 bases, V lost 1 base, and 1 base had no gene match. The CDR3 contains 13 residues. Germline CDR1 reads SEHNR; CDR2 reads FQNEAQ (reference sequence). The CDR3 reads CASSLEGQGEAFF. CDR3 nucleotide sequence: TGTGCCAGCAGCTTAGAGGGACAGGGTGAAGCTTTCTTT.

V and J are TRBV9 and TRBJ2-7, with D hard to call. The V end lost 4 bases, the J end lost 9 bases, and 14 bases lay between the germline ends. The CDR3 extends over 12 amino acids. Looked up from germline, CDR1 is SGDLS and CDR2 is YYNGEE. CDR3 protein: CASSPSPPGQYF. In DNA, the CDR3 is TGTGCCAGCAGCCCCTCCCCCCCCGGGCAGTACTTC. Full variable domain (outside the CDR3, taken from reference TRBV9 and TRBJ2-7): DSGVTQTPKHLITATGQRVTLRCSPRSGDLSVYWYQQSLDQGLQFLIQYYNGEERAKGNILERFSAQQFPDLHSELNLSSLELGDSALYFCASSPSPPGQYFGPGTRLTVT.

This clone was seen more than once but under ten times. The chain carries TRBV5-1 and TRBJ1-1; D unclear. V lost 0 bases to trimming and J lost 1 base, with 16 bases between them. The CDR3 extends over 17 amino acids. CDR1 and CDR2 (germline): SGHRS, YFSETQ. CDR3 sequence: CASSLGPLAGQNTEAFF. DNA for the CDR3: TGCGCCAGCAGCTTGGGCCCACTGGCAGGCCAGAACACTGAAGCTTTCTTT.

V is TRBV18 and J is TRBJ2-3; 8 positions agree with TRBD2. The CDR3 extends over 15 amino acids. V gave up 2 bases and J gave up 0 bases; unmatched junction bases: 1. CDR1 KGHSH and CDR2 LQKENI come from the germline V gene. The CDR3 here is CASSPGGGSTDTQYF. The CDR3 DNA is TGTGCCAGCTCACCAGGCGGGGGGAGCACAGATACGCAGTATTTT. The whole variable domain, filled in from reference TRBV18 and TRBJ2-3, reads NAGVMQNPRHLVRRRGQEARLRCSPMKGHSHVYWYRQLPEEGLKFMVYLQKENIIDESGMPKERFSAEFPKEGPSILRIQQVVRGDSAAYFCASSPGGGSTDTQYFGPGTRLTVL.

The chain carries TRBV5-4 and TRBJ2-1; no clear D gene. The V and J ends lost 7 bases and 3 bases respectively, with 17 bases between them. Per germline, CDR1 SGHNT and CDR2 YYREEE (reference sequence). The CDR3 is made up of 15 amino acids. CDR3 amino acids: CASSQSLLGYNEQFF. As DNA, the CDR3 is TGTGCCAGCTCCCAATCATTGCTAGGCTACAATGAGCAGTTCTTC.

This rearrangement joins TRBV5-1 to TRBJ2-3; TRBD2 aligns across 11 bases. V shed 3 bases and J 4 bases; nucleotides not matched to a gene: 4. The CDR3 spans 15 residues. In germline, CDR1 is SGHRS, CDR2 YFSETQ. This chain's CDR3 is CASSSSLAGADTQYF. CDR3 nucleotide sequence: TGCGCCAGCAGCTCCTCACTAGCGGGGGCAGATACGCAGTATTTT. Full variable domain (outside the CDR3, taken from reference TRBV5-1 and TRBJ2-3): KAGVTQTPRYLIKTRGQQVTLSCSPISGHRSVSWYQQTPGQGLQFLFEYFSETQRNKGNFPGRFSGRQFSNSRSEMNVSTLELGDSALYLCASSSSLAGADTQYFGPGTRLTVL.

The rearrangement links TRBV5-1 to TRBJ2-7; the D is unclear. The V gene's germline CDR1 is SGHRS and CDR2 YFSETQ. The CDR3 extends over 12 amino acids. The ends were cut back, 2 bases at V and 5 bases at J, with 8 bases in the middle. The CDR3 here is CASSFPADEQYF. As DNA, the CDR3 is TGCGCCAGCAGCTTCCCCGCGGACGAGCAGTACTTC.

The genes are TRBV5-6 and TRBJ2-7; no reliable D call. The germline gives CDR1 SGHDT, CDR2 YYEEEE. This CDR3 has 12 amino acids. Trimming removed 2 bases at V and 2 bases at J, with 5 bases between. The CDR3 protein is CASSFQAYEQYF. The CDR3 DNA reads as TGTGCCAGCAGCTTCCAGGCCTACGAGCAGTACTTC.

This chain uses TRBV15 with TRBJ1-1; 8 nucleotides agree with TRBD1. In germline, CDR1 is LNHNV, CDR2 YYDKDF (reference sequence). The CDR3 consists of 13 residues. With V trimmed by 5 bases and J by 10 bases, 9 bases remained unmatched. CDR3 residues: CATSHRTGQGAFF. The DNA of the CDR3 is TGTGCCACCAGCCACCGGACAGGGCAGGGAGCTTTCTTT.

This clone was detected a few times. V gene TRBV25-1 combines with J gene TRBJ1-2; 7 nucleotides line up with TRBD1. Germline values: CDR1 MGHDK, CDR2 SYGVNS. The CDR3 is 15 residues long. Unmatched junction bases numbered 11, after V lost 5 bases and J lost 5 bases. CDR3 DNA: TGTGCCAGCAGTTTGTGGGACAGCAATCCTTATGGCTACACCTTC. Amino acid sequence: CASSLWDSNPYGYTF.

The V and J genes are TRBV30 and TRBJ2-1; 9 nucleotides align to TRBD2. V gave up 3 bases and J gave up 9 bases; unmatched junction bases: 9. In germline, CDR1 is GTSNPN, CDR2 SVGIG (reference sequence). This CDR3 spans 14 amino acids. The CDR3 region has the DNA TGTGCCTGGAGCGGGCTAGCGGGGTCCCCTGAGCAGTTCTTC. Amino acids: CAWSGLAGSPEQFF.

J is TRBJ1-1 and V is TRBV9; D uncertain. The CDR3 is 15 residues long. Germline assignment: CDR1 SGDLS and CDR2 YYNGEE. Trimming left V 2 bases short and J 1 base short, with 12 bases between. The CDR3 sequence is CASSVRGNSNTEAFF. As DNA, the CDR3 is TGTGCCAGCAGCGTCCGCGGGAATTCGAACACTGAAGCTTTCTTT.

The chain is built from TRBV6-5 and TRBJ2-7; possibly TRBD1 for D (6 bases). The CDR3 is made up of 15 amino acids. The V and J ends lost 6 bases and 3 bases respectively, with 18 bases between them. Germline assignment: CDR1 MNHEY and CDR2 SVGAGI. For the CDR3, the DNA is TGTGCCAGCAGCAAACAGGGTCTCCTGCTCTACGAGCAGTACTTC. It codes for CASSKQGLLLYEQYF.

The V and J genes are TRBV12-5 and TRBJ2-1, with 8 bases matching TRBD2. The J segment lost 8 bases and the V segment lost 0 bases, leaving 15 bases of the junction unmatched. This CDR3 is built from 18 residues. Germline V gene sequence: CDR1 LGHNT, CDR2 FRNRAP. As DNA, the CDR3 is TGTGCTAGTGGTTTGGTACTAGGCGGGGGGACCCTTTCCCATGAGCAGTTCTTC. It codes for CASGLVLGGGTLSHEQFF.

The rearrangement joins TRBV7-2 to TRBJ1-1; no clear D. CDR1 is SGHTA, CDR2 FQGNSA, per germline. The V and J ends lost 10 bases and 0 bases respectively, with 12 bases between them. The CDR3 contains 13 residues. CDR3 sequence (DNA): TGTGCCATCACGTGGCAGTTGAACACTGAAGCTTTCTTT. Translated, it gives CAITWQLNTEAFF.

This chain connects TRBV6-1 to TRBJ2-7; tentatively, D is TRBD2 (5 bases). CDR3 length: 12 residues. Germline V gene sequence: CDR1 MNHNS, CDR2 SASEGT. The V gene lost 2 bases and the J gene lost 4 bases, with 6 bases spanning the gap. For the CDR3, the DNA is TGTGCCAGCAGTGAAAGCGGATACGAGCAGTACTTC. Protein sequence: CASSESGYEQYF.

The sample holds a few counts of this clone. The gene calls are TRBV28 and TRBJ1-6; a possible D gene is TRBD1 (5 bases). V lost 1 base, J lost 7 bases, and 11 bases lay in between. This CDR3 region has 15 residues. Germline CDR1 is MDHEN and CDR2 is SYDVKM. The CDR3 sequence is CASSLYRRGNSPLHF. The CDR3 coding sequence is TGTGCCAGCAGTTTATATCGGCGGGGGAATTCACCCCTCCACTTT.

The V call is TRBV19, the J call TRBJ1-1, with a weak D call TRBD1 (5 bases). Germline-derived CDR1 and CDR2 are LNHDA and SQIVND (reference sequence). With 5 bases removed from V and 2 bases from J, the gap between germline ends came to 15 bases. This CDR3 region has 15 residues. CDR3 DNA sequence: TGTGCCAGTAGTTCGGGGGGATTAGGTAACACTGAAGCTTTCTTT. Its protein product is CASSSGGLGNTEAFF.

The genes are TRBV30 and TRBJ2-7; 11 bases line up with TRBD2. Germline CDR1 GTSNPN, CDR2 SVGIG (reference sequence). The CDR3 runs 15 residues. V was pared by 0 bases and J by 3 bases, with 4 bases of the junction left unmatched. CDR3 protein: CAWSVGLAEYYEQYF. The CDR3 coding sequence is TGTGCCTGGAGTGTGGGACTAGCGGAATACTACGAGCAGTACTTC.

V gene TRBV6-5 combines with J gene TRBJ2-3; 14 bases are shared with TRBD2. V lost 5 bases to trimming and J lost 6 bases; unmatched junction nucleotides: 4. In germline, CDR1 is MNHEY, CDR2 SVGAGI. This CDR3 has 15 residues. The CDR3 nucleotides read TGTGCCAGCAGTCCGACTAGCGGGGGGGCCGATACGCAGTATTTT. This codes for CASSPTSGGADTQYF.

The gene calls are TRBV10-3 and TRBJ1-2; tentatively, D is TRBD1 (5 bases). Per the germline V gene, CDR1 is ENHRY and CDR2 is SYGVKD. Trimming stripped 4 bases from V and 6 bases from J, with 12 bases between. The CDR3 has 13 amino acids. The CDR3 nucleotides read TGTGCCATCAGTGTAACGGGGGTAGATGGCTACACCTTC. This sequence encodes CAISVTGVDGYTF.

This chain joins TRBV5-5 and TRBJ1-1, with TRBD1 identical over 9 bases. CDR3 length: 16 residues. CDR1 is SGHKS, CDR2 YYEKEE, per germline (reference sequence). The V gene end was trimmed by 1 base and the J gene end by 3 bases; junction bases not matched to a gene: 7. The CDR3 DNA reads as TGTGCCAGCAGCTTGACCGGGACAGGGTTTGACACTGAAGCTTTCTTT. Protein product: CASSLTGTGFDTEAFF.

The table lists this clone with a few counts. This CDR3 reads CASNPDRNQPQHF. In DNA, the CDR3 is TGTGCCAGTAACCCGGACAGGAATCAGCCCCAGCATTTT. V is TRBV19 and J is TRBJ1-5, with 7 bases identical to TRBD1. Germline CDR1 is LNHDA and CDR2 is SQIVND (reference sequence). V shed 7 bases, J shed 4 bases, and the junction held 4 bases outside the gene matches. CDR3 length equals 13 residues.

The V and J genes are TRBV30 and TRBJ2-5, with D maybe TRBD2 (6 bases). The V end lost 5 bases, the J end lost 1 base, and 8 bases lay between the germline ends. CDR1 and CDR2 from the germline V gene are GTSNPN and SVGIG (reference sequence). The CDR3 extends over 12 amino acids. DNA for the CDR3: TGTGCCTGGGGGACTGGCCAAGAGACCCAGTACTTC. It codes for CAWGTGQETQYF. Filled out from reference TRBV30 and TRBJ2-5, the complete variable domain reads SQTIHQWPATLVQPVGSPLSLECTVEGTSNPNLYWYRQAAGRGLQLLFYSVGIGQISSEVPQNLSASRPQDRQFILSSKKLLLSDSGFYLCAWGTGQETQYFGPGTRLLVL.

In its sample, this clone was seen a few times. The rearrangement links TRBV12-3 or TRBV12-4 to TRBJ2-7; the match to TRBD1 covers 9 bases. The CDR3 length is 13 residues. V was pared by 3 bases and J by 5 bases, with 2 bases of the junction left unmatched. CDR3 sequence: CASSLGQGHEQYF. CDR3 DNA sequence: TGTGCCAGCAGTTTGGGACAGGGACACGAGCAGTACTTC.

The chain employs TRBV19 and TRBJ2-5; 8 bases line up with TRBD2. Per germline, CDR1 LNHDA and CDR2 SQIVND (reference sequence). The CDR3 is made up of 15 amino acids. V lost 3 bases and J lost 4; bases outside the gene matches: 7. CDR3 sequence (DNA): TGTGCCAGTAGTATCGGTGGCGGGAGGCGAGAGACCCAGTACTTC. Amino acids: CASSIGGGRRETQYF.

The chain joins TRBV5-1 to TRBJ1-1; tentative D call: TRBD1 (5 bases). V lost 5 bases, J lost 6 bases, and 23 bases lay in between. This CDR3 is 16 amino acids long. Germline assignment: CDR1 SGHRS and CDR2 YFSETQ. The CDR3 protein is CASSPKQALATPEAFF. In DNA, the CDR3 is TGCGCCAGCAGTCCGAAACAGGCACTTGCAACTCCTGAAGCTTTCTTT.

The chain joins TRBV7-9 to TRBJ1-5; no clear D. CDR1 is SEHNR and CDR2 is FQNEAQ in the germline V gene (reference sequence). Trimming shortened V by 5 bases and J by 3 bases, and 5 bases separated the two germline ends. The CDR3 length is 12 residues. The CDR3 loop is CASSPDNQPQHF. CDR3 nucleotide sequence: TGTGCCAGCAGCCCAGACAATCAGCCCCAGCATTTT.

This clone was detected only once. This chain links TRBV6-6 with TRBJ1-2; 8 positions agree with TRBD1. Germline trimming cut 0 bases from V and 7 bases from J; bases unmatched to any gene: 7. The CDR3 length is 15 residues. The V gene's germline CDR1 is MNHNY and CDR2 SVGAGI (reference sequence). The CDR3 DNA follows: TGTGCCAGCAGTTACTCGTGGCAGGGGGCGGGTGGCTACACCTTC. This sequence encodes CASSYSWQGAGGYTF.